This record covers a single T cell receptor beta chain. Its recognized antigen is unknown. No much larger clone exists at a distance of one base, and base qualities are not known. TCR CDR3 regions were amplified from genomic DNA by multiplex PCR using the deep immunoSEQ assay. Extracted genomic DNA from each cell subset was distributed evenly across all wells of several immunoSEQ 96-well plates, and each plate was treated as a replicate. For sorted subsets, approximately 0.2 ug of genomic DNA, equivalent to roughly 30,000 T cell genomes, went into each replicate PCR. The purified libraries were quantified using a Qubit 3.0 fluorometer, sized with a Bioanalyzer 2100, and then quantified again using the KAPA Library Quantification kit. A separate single-read 150-cycle Illumina NextSeq 550 flow cell was used to sequence each immunoSEQ 96-well plate. The original methods were these. Because the immunoSEQ output held only junctional sequences and lacked quality scores, the filtering could not match the filtering applied to full-length reads. Sequences were annotated with PyIR, a Python wrapper for IgBLAST v1.9, and V/J genes and CDR3 were assigned using IMGT germline references. Reads were filtered out if the reads had weak V/J assignments (E-value above 1e-6), no CDR3, stop codons, out-of-frame junctions, or ambiguous translated residues. V3J clonotypes were defined as sequences sharing an identical inferred V gene, J gene, and CDR3 amino acid sequence. Percentage overlap between repertoires was calculated by dividing the number of shared unique clonotypes by the size of the smaller repertoire. Three approaches were used to assess repertoire richness: RTK rarefaction, the Chao1 estimator, and Recon v2.1 estimates of unobserved clonotypes. For all TCRbeta clonotypes obtained by the gDNA method from several donors, generation probabilities were computed with OLGA. TCRdb took over this immuneACCESS table, retaining in-frame rearrangements with V and J assigned. Such tables are incomplete; in checked studies, under half of the missing clones stem from an unresolved V gene, and the remainder is unexplained. V and J calls and clone size are given by that table; D and trimming were obtained from the DNA. The sample data list some 1,100,000 clones, and around 78% of these were observed just once. The ten largest clones take up 0.5% to 0.6% of the sample.

Healthy HIV-negative adults with no recently reported acute infections or vaccinations were included as donors. All donors were Caucasian adults living in Nashville, Tennessee, USA. CD4+ T cells were enriched by magnetic negative selection; naive cells were then positively selected on CD45RA, and the negative fraction formed the memory subset. Blood was collected by leukapheresis, and PBMCs were isolated by Ficoll-Histopaque density gradient centrifugation and then cryopreserved in liquid nitrogen vapor phase. Purity and quantity of every magnetically sorted T cell population were checked by analytical flow cytometry. Genomic DNA was isolated from each sorted fraction and quantified by UV absorbance on a Nanodrop 2000c. The data originate from a study of shared clonotypes between healthy human individuals (TCRdb year 2020). Broadly, across the study: Three men and a couple of women, aged 18 to 49 years, made up the cohort. For each donor, CD4 naive and CD4 memory were each run on three plates, CD8 naive on two plates, and CD8 memory on one plate. The study deeply sequenced blood TCR repertoires of about 5 healthy adults to estimate repertoire size and the extent of clonotype sharing between individuals. Libraries were prepared and TCR repertoires were sequenced by different laboratories using diverse techniques, in order to increase sequencing depth and limit assay-specific biases. Each donor's leukapheresis produced roughly between roughly 0.85 and 9.5 billion PBMCs.

What the study reported, not specific to this receptor: Sampling was restricted to blood, and TCR repertoires in tissues likely differ from the TCR repertoires found in blood. The small number of donors limited the genetic and exposure-history diversity represented. Higher generation probabilities were observed for clonotypes shared by all four sorted-subset donors than for non-shared clonotypes. Across four donors, 5% to 6% of naive CD4, roughly 3.8% of naive CD8, approximately 2.5% of memory CD4, and 0.4% of memory CD8 clonotypes were shared. Pairwise subsampling led to the expectation that sequencing depth would affect the degree of clonotype sharing among donors. Rarefaction of sorted-subset datasets indicated incomplete sequencing despite the large sequencing depth. Naive subsets generally had larger estimated clonotype richness than memory subsets did.

The CDR3 numbers 14 residues from cysteine through phenylalanine. Just the 42-base CDR3 DNA is kept, in frame starting at base 1. Here V drops 4 bases and J drops 0 bases, and the junction holds 4 bases not matched to any gene. Sequences SGHRS (CDR1) and YFSETQ (CDR2) are obtained from the germline V gene. The receptor's source is a man aged 18 to 30 in good health. Some clones in this sample may be carry-over from other donors' samples. The chain couples TRBV5-1 to TRBJ2-7; 7 of the junction bases match TRBD1. Sequenced sample: memory CD4+ T cells from PBMCs. This specimen's cell subset or site label, per the study, means: CD45RA-negative fraction. The DNA sequence reads TGCGCCAGCAGCCTACAGGGGTTCTCCTACGAGCAGTACTTC. It encodes CASSLQGFSYEQYF.